This T cell receptor beta chain was sequenced during a study of blood T cell repertoires in COVID-19. On the study more broadly: The United States, Italy and Spain supplied acute and convalescent COVID-19 samples. T cells, B-cell-depleted T cells, or PBMCs provided the cDNA or gDNA that served as material.

As processed by the authors: Quantification of nucleated cells was approximated via reference gene primer amplification. The assay was immunoSEQ multiplex PCR, and TCRdb's table has in-frame clones only and misses some. For V, J and clone size, that table is used; D and trimming come from the DNA. The sample consists of about 100,000 clones, roughly 84% of them appearing once. This clone was picked up a small number of times. With 6 bases clipped from V and 0 bases from J, the junction kept 7 bases outside the gene matches. Germline values: CDR1 KGHSH, CDR2 LQKENI. This CDR3 is built from 15 residues.

This chain connects TRBV18 to TRBJ1-2; 7 bases align to TRBD1. Sequenced sample: peripheral blood. The sequence derives from a human donor in a cohort sampled during active COVID-19. The CDR3 is CASSLQGVANYGYTF. The CDR3 DNA follows: TGTGCCAGCTCGCTCCAGGGGGTAGCTAACTATGGCTACACCTTC.